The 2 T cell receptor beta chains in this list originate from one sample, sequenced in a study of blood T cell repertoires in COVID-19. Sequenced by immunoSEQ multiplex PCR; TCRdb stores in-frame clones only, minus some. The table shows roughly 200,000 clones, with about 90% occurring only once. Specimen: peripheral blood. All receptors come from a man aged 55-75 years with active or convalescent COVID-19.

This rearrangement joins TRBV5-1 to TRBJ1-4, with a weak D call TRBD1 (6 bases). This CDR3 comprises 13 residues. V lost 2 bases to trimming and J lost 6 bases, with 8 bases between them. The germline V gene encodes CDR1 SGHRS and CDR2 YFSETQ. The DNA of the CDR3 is TGCGCCAGCAGCTTTGGACAGTATGAAAAACTGTTTTTT. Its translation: CASSFGQYEKLFF.

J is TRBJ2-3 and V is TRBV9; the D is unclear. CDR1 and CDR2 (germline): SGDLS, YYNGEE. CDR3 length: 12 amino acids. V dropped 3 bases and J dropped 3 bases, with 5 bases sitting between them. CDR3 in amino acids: CASSDRTDTQYF. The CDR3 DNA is TGTGCCAGCAGCGACCGGACAGATACGCAGTATTTT.